This T cell receptor beta chain was sequenced for a study of tumor-infiltrating lymphocytes in primary liver carcinoma (dated by TCRdb to about 2017). General notes on the study: Hepatocellular carcinoma (four) or combined HCC and intrahepatic cholangiocarcinoma (one) was present in the five patients, who were three men and two women aged 30 to 69 years. Tumors of the five patients were stage T1-T3 N0M0 with maximum diameters of 4.2 to 10 cm. Each sample produced roughly 3.5 to 7.13 million productive TCRbeta reads, and read depth showed no significant difference between tissue types. Across five regions of each liver tumor, along with adjacent normal tissue and blood, the study brought together TCRbeta repertoire sequencing, expression microarrays and whole-exome sequencing. TCRbeta repertoire sequencing covered 35 or so specimens from 5 patients: 25 tumor regions, 5 adjacent noncancerous liver tissues and 5 peripheral blood samples. Technical replicate repertoires showed high reproducibility, with mean shared-clone rates around 0.91 and correlation coefficients above 0.98. General study outcomes and caveats: Because only the TCR beta chain was sequenced and unpaired alpha chains were not captured, true repertoire diversity is likely underestimated. Comparison of CD4+ and CD8+ T cell repertoires was precluded by the use of bulk unsorted samples. The study included only five patients, and the authors note findings should be validated in a larger study. Repertoire overlap was higher between tumor regions (mean around 35%) than tumor-adjacent (around 17%) or tumor-blood (approximately 14%) pairs, consistent with antigen-driven expansion. The top 250 clones made up a significantly larger repertoire fraction in tumors than in blood (p = 0.039).

Without any cell sorting, total RNA and DNA were extracted together from around 18-30 mg of bulk tissue using the AllPrep DNA/RNA mini kit. Four or five patients with histopathologically diagnosed primary liver carcinoma underwent surgical resection in China between late 2015 and 2016. Chronic HBV infection was present in the patients, and the patients were treatment-naive at sampling. Fresh tumor and adjacent tissue pieces were bisected, with one half stored in RNAlater at -80 degrees C and the other half sent for histology. Starting from approximately 0.5 ug total RNA, TCRbeta-specific cDNA was produced by reverse transcription with a constant-region primer and ProtoScript II reverse transcriptase. TCRbeta libraries were built with three nested multiplex PCR rounds, a slightly modified ARM-PCR procedure. Multiplex TRBV1-TRBV30 forward primers and a Cbeta reverse primer were used in the first two PCR rounds, each of which was run for roughly 10 cycles. Sample barcodes and Illumina adapters were added in a final 25-cycle PCR with Deep VentR polymerase. Before sequencing, amplicons of 200-500 bp were gel-purified using a QIAquick gel extraction kit. The TCRbeta amplicons were sequenced with 250-bp paired-end reads on an Illumina HiSeq 2500. The study's processing was this. Reads were quality-trimmed with Trimmomatic v0.33, and paired reads were merged with FLASH v1.2.11 to recover full CDR3 sequences. MiGEC v1.2.1b assigned V, D and J germline segments to the rearranged TCRbeta sequences. Clonotype statistics and Shannon-Wiener diversity indices were calculated with VDJtools v1.0.0. To reduce sampling bias, subsequent analyses other than the diversity analysis used only the 250 most abundant clonotypes in each sample. The public reads were reprocessed in TCRdb via fastp at Q25 and MiXCR, keeping in-frame beta chains. Rows are unified per CDR3 protein, each entry keeping the most common DNA and genes. The V and J calls come from TCRdb's annotation, not from the publication. Counted in this sample were more than 100,000 distinct CDR3 sequences; 65% to 75% of them appeared once. Of the sample, over 6.5% falls within the top ten clones.

With regard to this clonotype: The antigen it recognizes is unknown. An end of the junction does not agree with germline; a read error may underlie this.

From cysteine to phenylalanine, the CDR3 is 17 amino acids long. CDR3 DNA is the only sequence kept; it has 51 bases, read in frame from the first base. The germline V gene specifies SGHAT as CDR1 and FQNNGV as CDR2. Sequencing was carried out using tumor-adjacent normal liver tissue. This sequence uses TRBV11-2 and TRBJ2-3; the D match is possibly TRBD1 or TRBD2, with 7 bases aligned in each. The clonotype was recovered from a woman aged 55-70 years with primary liver carcinoma and hepatitis B virus infection. The DNA reads as follows: TGCACCAGCAGCTCAGGGGGACTAACGTACACGTCAGATACGCAGTATTTT. This codes for CTSSSGGLTYTSDTQYF.